Presented here are 2 T cell receptor beta chains from one specimen sequenced in a study of T cell repertoires in cytomegalovirus infection. TCRdb redid the calling of the reads with MiXCR, one entry per CDR3 protein. The sample contains tens of thousands of distinct CDR3 sequences, 15% to 25% of which appear only once. These receptors lack a known antigen. Sequenced here: CD8+ T cells from cultured PBMCs, sampled from culture after CMV antigen stimulation. Receptors were obtained from a human donor in good health (CMV status not recorded). Some clones in this sample may be carry-over from other donors' samples.

By share of the sample, this clonotype is medium-sized. The chain has TRBV7-2 and TRBJ2-5; no clear D gene. The CDR3 consists of 17 residues. Germline V lookup: CDR1 SGHTA, CDR2 FQGNSA. V was cut by 5 bases and J by 10 bases, with 29 bases left in between. CDR3 sequence: CASSPLVGSVLPWGQYF. Written as DNA, the CDR3 is TGTGCCAGCAGCCCCCTTGTGGGATCCGTTCTGCCTTGGGGCCAGTACTTC.

The chain employs TRBV6-8 and TRBJ2-7, with 7 bases identical to TRBD1. V lost 2 bases to trimming and J lost 2 bases; unmatched junction nucleotides: 3. Germline values: CDR1 MNHGY, CDR2 SAAAGT. The CDR3 has 14 residues. The CDR3 sequence: CASSYRGPTYEQYF. In nucleotides, the CDR3 is TGTGCCAGCAGTTACAGGGGGCCAACCTACGAGCAGTACTTC.